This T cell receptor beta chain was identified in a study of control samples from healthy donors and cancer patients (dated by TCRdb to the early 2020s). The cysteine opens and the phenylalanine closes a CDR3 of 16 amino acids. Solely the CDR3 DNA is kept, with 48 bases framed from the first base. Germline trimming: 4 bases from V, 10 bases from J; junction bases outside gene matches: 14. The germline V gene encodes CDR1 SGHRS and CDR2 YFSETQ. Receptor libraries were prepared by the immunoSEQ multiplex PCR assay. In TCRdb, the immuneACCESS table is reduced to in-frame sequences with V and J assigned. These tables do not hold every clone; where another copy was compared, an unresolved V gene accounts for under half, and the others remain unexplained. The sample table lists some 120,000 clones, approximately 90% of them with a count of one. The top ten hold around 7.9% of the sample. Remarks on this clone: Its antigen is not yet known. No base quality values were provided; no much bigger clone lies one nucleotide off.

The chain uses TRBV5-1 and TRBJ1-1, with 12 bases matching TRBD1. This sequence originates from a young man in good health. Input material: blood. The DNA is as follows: TGCGCCAGCAGCAAAGCCCCCGGGACAGGGGGCATAGTAGCTTTCTTT. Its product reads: CASSKAPGTGGIVAFF.